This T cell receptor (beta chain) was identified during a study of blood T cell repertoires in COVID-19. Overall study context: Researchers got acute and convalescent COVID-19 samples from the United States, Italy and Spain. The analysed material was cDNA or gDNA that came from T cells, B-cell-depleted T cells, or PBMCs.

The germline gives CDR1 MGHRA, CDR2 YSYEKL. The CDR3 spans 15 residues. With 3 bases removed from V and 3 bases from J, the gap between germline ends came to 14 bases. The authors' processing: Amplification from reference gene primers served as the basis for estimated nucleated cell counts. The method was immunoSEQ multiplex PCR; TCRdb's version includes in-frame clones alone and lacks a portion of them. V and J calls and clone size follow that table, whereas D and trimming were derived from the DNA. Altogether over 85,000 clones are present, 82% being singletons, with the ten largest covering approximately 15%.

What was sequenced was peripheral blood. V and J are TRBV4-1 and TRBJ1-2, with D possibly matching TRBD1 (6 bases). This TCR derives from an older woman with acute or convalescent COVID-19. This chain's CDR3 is CASSQPGQDHYGYTF. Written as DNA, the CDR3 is TGCGCCAGCAGCCAGCCGGGACAAGACCACTATGGCTACACCTTC.